The sequence of this T cell receptor beta chain was determined in a study of T cell changes during pregnancy in multiple sclerosis. This CDR3 has 13 amino acids. V lost 0 bases to trimming and J lost 1 base, with 3 bases between them. Germline V gene data show CDR1 as KGHSH and CDR2 as LQKENI. As regards this clone: Other DNA sequences within the sample encode an identical CDR3.

Some clones are missing from TCRdb's copy, which holds only in-frame ones; the method was immunoSEQ multiplex PCR. The sample yields some 60,000 clones, more than 75% seen once. Sequences were obtained from peripheral blood from another person, used as feeder cells. The source of this sequence is a human donor whose cells served as feeder cells for cultures in a pregnancy study. The V call is TRBV18, the J call TRBJ1-1; D not resolved. CDR3 nucleotides: TGTGCCAGCTCACCACCCGGGAACACTGAAGCTTTCTTT. This codes for CASSPPGNTEAFF. Looking up the rest from reference TRBV18 and TRBJ1-1 gives the full variable domain: NAGVMQNPRHLVRRRGQEARLRCSPMKGHSHVYWYRQLPEEGLKFMVYLQKENIIDESGMPKERFSAEFPKEGPSILRIQQVVRGDSAAYFCASSPPGNTEAFFGQGTRLTVV.